The rows below give T cell receptor beta chains drawn from one sample of a study of CD8+CD57+ T cells in acquired aplastic anemia. TCRdb independently ran MiXCR on the reads; one entry per CDR3 protein. Of around 170,000 distinct CDR3 sequences listed, less than 60% are singletons. The sample comprised sorted CD4+, CD8+, or CD8+CD57+ T cells (not recorded which) from PBMCs. The receptor set was obtained from a human donor with aplastic anemia. The CDR3 runs from the conserved cysteine through the conserved F or W. D genes are given only for firm matches.

d_call j_call v_call cdr3_aa
NA TRBJ1-1 TRBV2 CASSLQGRNTEAFF
TRBD1 TRBJ2-2 TRBV5-5 CASSLTGTGGYGELFF
NA TRBJ1-6 TRBV9 CASSVGRGQPNNSPLHF
NA TRBJ2-7 TRBV20-1 CSARAVGSYEQYF
NA TRBJ2-1 TRBV20-1 CSARRAGGSSYDEQFF
NA TRBJ1-1 TRBV5-1 CASSQTGTRAEAFF
TRBD1 TRBJ2-7 TRBV5-4 CASSKGQGAYEQYF
TRBD2 TRBJ2-7 TRBV20-1 CSARASGRASSEQYF
NA TRBJ2-7 TRBV7-2 CASKMSANTYGQYF
NA TRBJ2-6 TRBV11-3 CASSRGSSGANVLTF
TRBD1 TRBJ2-7 TRBV7-2 CASRALTGVNYEQYF
NA TRBJ1-2 TRBV29-1 CSVDPANYGYTF
TRBD2 TRBJ2-3 TRBV29-1 CSGRLAAVGDTQYF
NA TRBJ2-7 TRBV2 CASSFGQNYEQYF
NA TRBJ2-1 TRBV2 CASRNSRISYNEQFF
NA TRBJ2-6 TRBV12-3/TRBV12-4 CASTPRHRRAGANVLTF
NA TRBJ1-6 TRBV7-6 CASSLSGSSNSPLHF
NA TRBJ1-1 TRBV5-5 CASSLEPGVRTEAFF